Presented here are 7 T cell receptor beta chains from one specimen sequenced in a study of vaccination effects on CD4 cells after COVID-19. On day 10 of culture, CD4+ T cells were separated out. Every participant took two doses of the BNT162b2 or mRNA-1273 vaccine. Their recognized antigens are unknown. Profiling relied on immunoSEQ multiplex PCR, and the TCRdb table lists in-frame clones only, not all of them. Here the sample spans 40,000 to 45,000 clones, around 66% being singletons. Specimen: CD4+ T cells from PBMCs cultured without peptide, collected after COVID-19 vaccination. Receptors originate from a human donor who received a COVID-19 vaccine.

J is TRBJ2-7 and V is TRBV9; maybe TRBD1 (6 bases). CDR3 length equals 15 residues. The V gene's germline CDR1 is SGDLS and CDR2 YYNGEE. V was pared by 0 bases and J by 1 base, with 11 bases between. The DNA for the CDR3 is TGTGCCAGCAGCGTAGGGGCAGGGGTTTCCTACGAGCAGTACTTC. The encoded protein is CASSVGAGVSYEQYF.

CDR3 DNA sequence: TGTGCCAGCTCACCAAGTCCCGGGGGGACTGGAAACACCATATATTTT. Protein product: CASSPSPGGTGNTIYF. The chain uses TRBV18 and TRBJ1-3, with D possibly matching TRBD1 (5 bases). V was trimmed by 2 bases and J by 2 bases, leaving 13 bases between them. Germline V gene sequence: CDR1 KGHSH, CDR2 LQKENI. This CDR3 spans 16 amino acids. The entire variable domain, with the rest obtained from reference TRBV18 and TRBJ1-3, is as follows: NAGVMQNPRHLVRRRGQEARLRCSPMKGHSHVYWYRQLPEEGLKFMVYLQKENIIDESGMPKERFSAEFPKEGPSILRIQQVVRGDSAAYFCASSPSPGGTGNTIYFGEGSWLTVV.

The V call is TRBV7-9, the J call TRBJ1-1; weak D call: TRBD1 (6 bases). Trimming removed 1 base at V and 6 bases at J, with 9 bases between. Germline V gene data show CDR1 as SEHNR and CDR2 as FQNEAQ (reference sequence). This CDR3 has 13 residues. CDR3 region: CASSLVGGAEAFF. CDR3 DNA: TGTGCCAGCAGCTTAGTGGGGGGCGCTGAAGCTTTCTTT.

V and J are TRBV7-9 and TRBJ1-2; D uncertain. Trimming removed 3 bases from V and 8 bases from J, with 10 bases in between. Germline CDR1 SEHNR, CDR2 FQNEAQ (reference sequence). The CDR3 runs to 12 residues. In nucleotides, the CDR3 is TGTGCCAGCAGCTTGCTTCTGGAGGGCTACACCTTC. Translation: CASSLLLEGYTF.

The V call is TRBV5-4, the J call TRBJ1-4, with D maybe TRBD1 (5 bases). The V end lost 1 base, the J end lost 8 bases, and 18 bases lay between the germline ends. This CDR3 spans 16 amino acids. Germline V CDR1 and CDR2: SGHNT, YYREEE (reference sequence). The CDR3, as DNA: TGTGCCAGCAGCTTGTTCCCGACAGAAGTCAGAGAAAAACTGTTTTTT. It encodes CASSLFPTEVREKLFF.

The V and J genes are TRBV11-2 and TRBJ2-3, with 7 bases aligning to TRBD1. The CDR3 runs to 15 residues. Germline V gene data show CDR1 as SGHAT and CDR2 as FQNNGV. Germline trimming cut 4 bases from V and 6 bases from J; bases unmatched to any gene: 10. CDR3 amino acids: CASSSRDSRWDTQYF. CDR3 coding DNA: TGTGCCAGCAGCTCTCGGGACAGTAGGTGGGATACGCAGTATTTT.

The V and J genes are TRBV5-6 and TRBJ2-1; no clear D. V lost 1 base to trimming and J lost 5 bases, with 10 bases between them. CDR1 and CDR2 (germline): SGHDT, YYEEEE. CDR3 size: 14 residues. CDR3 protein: CASSLQMGNNEQFF. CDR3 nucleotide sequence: TGTGCCAGCAGCTTGCAGATGGGAAACAATGAGCAGTTCTTC.